These 3 T cell receptor beta chains originate from one sample sequenced in a study of T-cell reconstitution after alpha-beta-depleted transplantation in children. The TCRbeta library was prepared with unique molecular identifiers. TCRdb reprocessed the PCR reads with MiXCR, giving one entry per CDR3 protein. The table records 150,000 to 200,000 distinct CDR3 sequences, 8.5% to 14% of them present only once. The specimen comprised PBMCs, sampled before TCRalphabeta/CD19-depleted stem cell transplant. These receptors were taken from a boy aged 2 to 10 with acute myeloid leukemia, due to receive a stem cell transplant.

This clonotype was seen many times. The chain recombines TRBV12-3 or TRBV12-4 with TRBJ1-2, with D possibly TRBD1 on 6 matching bases. The CDR3 consists of 15 residues. The V end was cut by 3 bases, the J end by 5 bases, with 16 bases between. The CDR3 sequence: CASSLSVPGAYGYTF. For the CDR3, the DNA is TGTGCCAGCAGTTTGTCTGTCCCGGGGGCGTATGGCTACACCTTC.

The sample holds many counts of this clonotype. The V call is TRBV12-3 or TRBV12-4, the J call TRBJ1-2, with a weak D call TRBD1 (5 bases). Between the trimmed V and J ends, which lost 3 bases and 2 bases, there was a span of 13 bases. The CDR3 loop spans 15 amino acids. In DNA, the CDR3 is TGTGCCAGCAGTTTTTGGTTAGGGGCGAACTATGGCTACACCTTC. Encoded protein: CASSFWLGANYGYTF.

This clonotype was counted many times. This sequence joins TRBV4-1 and TRBJ1-6; no clear D gene. Per germline, CDR1 MGHRA and CDR2 YSYEKL. The CDR3 consists of 16 residues. V was clipped by 4 bases and J by 6 bases, with 16 bases between them. In DNA form, the CDR3 reads TGCGCCAGCAGCCCTCTTTGGAACCCATCTAATTCACCCCTCCACTTT. Translating it yields CASSPLWNPSNSPLHF.